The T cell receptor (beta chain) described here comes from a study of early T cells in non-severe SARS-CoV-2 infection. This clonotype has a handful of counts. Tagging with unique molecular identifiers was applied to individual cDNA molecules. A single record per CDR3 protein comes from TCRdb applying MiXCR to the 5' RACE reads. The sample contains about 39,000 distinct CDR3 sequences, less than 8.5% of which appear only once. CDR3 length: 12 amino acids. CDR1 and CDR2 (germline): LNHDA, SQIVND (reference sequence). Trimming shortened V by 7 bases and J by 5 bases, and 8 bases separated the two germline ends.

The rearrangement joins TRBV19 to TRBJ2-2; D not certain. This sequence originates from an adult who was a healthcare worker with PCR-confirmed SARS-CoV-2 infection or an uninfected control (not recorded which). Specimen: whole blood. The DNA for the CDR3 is TGTGCCAGTATCGAAGGGACCGGGGAGCTGTTTTTT. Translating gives CASIEGTGELFF.